Listed below are T cell receptor beta chains from one sample, sequenced in a study of PD-L1 blockade in urothelial cancer. TCRdb keeps only in-frame clones here, not all; method: immunoSEQ multiplex PCR. The sample carries some 120,000 clones, 86% recorded once. This specimen consisted of PBMCs, obtained around atezolizumab (anti-PD-L1) treatment. The receptors derive from a man aged 50 to 59 with urothelial cancer. Both conserved end residues are part of each CDR3. A D gene is named only where the DNA matches it firmly. Clone size is shown for a subset of rows, as once, few, many or a class of expanded clone.

CDR3nt: TGTGCCAGGACTTACAGGGGCTACGAGCAGTTCTTC
CDR3aa: CARTYRGYEQFF
v_gene: TRBV21-1
d_gene: -
j_gene: TRBJ2-1
abundance: -

CDR3nt: TGTGCCAGCAGCTTATTGGGACAGGGATTCTCCGAGCAGTACTTC
CDR3aa: CASSLLGQGFSEQYF
v_gene: TRBV7-2
d_gene: TRBD1
j_gene: TRBJ2-7
abundance: -

CDR3nt: TGTGCCAGCAGCTTAGGGACTAGCGGGATGATTAACACCGGGGAGCTGTTTTTT
CDR3aa: CASSLGTSGMINTGELFF
v_gene: TRBV7-9
d_gene: TRBD2
j_gene: TRBJ2-2
abundance: -

CDR3nt: TGTGCCAGCAGCCGGGGACTAGCGGGAATAGCAGATACGCAGTATTTT
CDR3aa: CASSRGLAGIADTQYF
v_gene: TRBV9
d_gene: TRBD2
j_gene: TRBJ2-3
abundance: -

CDR3nt: TGTGCCAGCAGTGGGGGCCCCGCTAGCACAGATACGCAGTATTTT
CDR3aa: CASSGGPASTDTQYF
v_gene: TRBV2
d_gene: -
j_gene: TRBJ2-3
abundance: -

CDR3nt: TGTGCCAGCGGCACCCACAGGGAGGGAGAGACCCAGTACTTC
CDR3aa: CASGTHREGETQYF
v_gene: TRBV18
d_gene: -
j_gene: TRBJ2-5
abundance: -

CDR3nt: TGTGCCAGCTCACCACTAGAAACTAGCGGGAAGACAGATACGCAGTATTTT
CDR3aa: CASSPLETSGKTDTQYF
v_gene: TRBV18
d_gene: TRBD2
j_gene: TRBJ2-3
abundance: -

CDR3nt: TGTGCCAGCATACGAGGGGGACAGGGGTACCAAGAGACCCAGTACTTC
CDR3aa: CASIRGGQGYQETQYF
v_gene: TRBV7-9
d_gene: TRBD1
j_gene: TRBJ2-5
abundance: -

CDR3nt: TGTGCCAGCAGCCGGTACAATGAGCAGTTCTTC
CDR3aa: CASSRYNEQFF
v_gene: TRBV28
d_gene: -
j_gene: TRBJ2-1
abundance: -

CDR3nt: TGTGCCAGCAGCGTCGAATATGGCTTGAACACTGAAGCTTTCTTT
CDR3aa: CASSVEYGLNTEAFF
v_gene: TRBV9
d_gene: -
j_gene: TRBJ1-1
abundance: -

CDR3nt: TGTGCCAGCAGTTTTAGCGGGAGGACCTACGAGCAGTACTTC
CDR3aa: CASSFSGRTYEQYF
v_gene: TRBV28
d_gene: TRBD2
j_gene: TRBJ2-7
abundance: once

CDR3nt: TGTGCCAGCTCACGTGAGACAGGGGCAAATCAGCCCCAGCATTTT
CDR3aa: CASSRETGANQPQHF
v_gene: TRBV18
d_gene: TRBD1
j_gene: TRBJ1-5
abundance: -

CDR3nt: TGTGCCAGTCAAAGTTTGACAGGGGTCTACGAGCAGTACTTC
CDR3aa: CASQSLTGVYEQYF
v_gene: TRBV27
d_gene: TRBD1
j_gene: TRBJ2-7
abundance: -

CDR3nt: TGTGCCAGCAGCTTGACGGTGAACACCGGGGAGCTGTTTTTT
CDR3aa: CASSLTVNTGELFF
v_gene: TRBV5-6
d_gene: -
j_gene: TRBJ2-2
abundance: -

CDR3nt: TGTGCCAGCAGCCTACGCCCGGGGGGTCCCTCTTACGAGCAGTACTTC
CDR3aa: CASSLRPGGPSYEQYF
v_gene: TRBV5-6
d_gene: TRBD2
j_gene: TRBJ2-7
abundance: -

CDR3nt: TGCAGCGTCCGAAGGAGGGAGACCCAGTACTTC
CDR3aa: CSVRRRETQYF
v_gene: TRBV29-1
d_gene: -
j_gene: TRBJ2-5
abundance: once

CDR3nt: TGTGCCAGCAGTCGAGCGGGAGGTACTGAGACCCAGTACTTC
CDR3aa: CASSRAGGTETQYF
v_gene: TRBV7-2
d_gene: TRBD2
j_gene: TRBJ2-5
abundance: once

CDR3nt: TGTGCCAGCAGCACCCGGACTAGCCGGGGTGATACGCAGTATTTT
CDR3aa: CASSTRTSRGDTQYF
v_gene: TRBV7-3
d_gene: TRBD2
j_gene: TRBJ2-3
abundance: -

CDR3nt: TGTGCCAGCAGGGGAGAAGACCTGATAGGAGAAAAACTGTTTTTT
CDR3aa: CASRGEDLIGEKLFF
v_gene: TRBV28
d_gene: -
j_gene: TRBJ1-4
abundance: -

CDR3nt: TGCGCCAGCAGTCGTCGAGACCCCAGTTCGGGAACGAACACCGGGGAGCTGTTTTTT
CDR3aa: CASSRRDPSSGTNTGELFF
v_gene: TRBV5-1
d_gene: -
j_gene: TRBJ2-2
abundance: -

CDR3nt: TGTGCCAGCAGCTTGGGGGAGCGGGAGACCCAGTACTTC
CDR3aa: CASSLGERETQYF
v_gene: TRBV5-6
d_gene: -
j_gene: TRBJ2-5
abundance: -

CDR3nt: TGTGCCAGCAGCTTGGGGTTTTGGACTAGCGGTACAAATGAGCAGTTCTTC
CDR3aa: CASSLGFWTSGTNEQFF
v_gene: TRBV9
d_gene: TRBD2
j_gene: TRBJ2-1
abundance: -

CDR3nt: TGTGCCAGCAGTGGTTACAGGGGGCCTGAGCAGTACTTC
CDR3aa: CASSGYRGPEQYF
v_gene: TRBV27
d_gene: TRBD1
j_gene: TRBJ2-7
abundance: -

CDR3nt: TGTGCTAGCAGCTTAGCGTGGGGGGGCGCCGTCAATGAGCAGTTCTTC
CDR3aa: CASSLAWGGAVNEQFF
v_gene: TRBV7-7
d_gene: -
j_gene: TRBJ2-1
abundance: -

CDR3nt: TGTGCCAGTAGCCATGGGGGCGCGAACACTGAAGCTTTCTTT
CDR3aa: CASSHGGANTEAFF
v_gene: TRBV19
d_gene: -
j_gene: TRBJ1-1
abundance: -

CDR3nt: TGTGCCAGCACCTTAAGACTAGCGGGAGAGTTGTACTTC
CDR3aa: CASTLRLAGELYF
v_gene: TRBV6-5
d_gene: TRBD2
j_gene: TRBJ2-7
abundance: -

CDR3nt: TGTGCCAGCATACCGGGACAGGGGAACTATGGCTACACCTTC
CDR3aa: CASIPGQGNYGYTF
v_gene: TRBV28
d_gene: TRBD1
j_gene: TRBJ1-2
abundance: few

CDR3nt: TGTGCCAGCAGTTCGGCCAGGACTAGTGGGACAGATACGCAGTATTTT
CDR3aa: CASSSARTSGTDTQYF
v_gene: TRBV28
d_gene: TRBD2
j_gene: TRBJ2-3
abundance: -

CDR3nt: TGCGCCAGCAGCTTGGTGCCCGGGAAGGAGACCCAGTACTTC
CDR3aa: CASSLVPGKETQYF
v_gene: TRBV5-1
d_gene: -
j_gene: TRBJ2-5
abundance: -

CDR3nt: TGCGCCAGCAGCTTGGGGGGCGAGTACACTGAAGCTTTCTTT
CDR3aa: CASSLGGEYTEAFF
v_gene: TRBV5-1
d_gene: -
j_gene: TRBJ1-1
abundance: -

CDR3nt: TGTGCCAGCAGTTCTTTCTTCGAGCAGTACTTC
CDR3aa: CASSSFFEQYF
v_gene: TRBV27
d_gene: -
j_gene: TRBJ2-7
abundance: -

CDR3nt: TGTGCCAGCAGCTTACCAGGGGTGAACACTGAAGCTTTCTTT
CDR3aa: CASSLPGVNTEAFF
v_gene: TRBV7-3
d_gene: -
j_gene: TRBJ1-1
abundance: -

CDR3nt: TGTGCCTCAAAGACTAGCGGGACGACCGGGGAGCTGTTTTTT
CDR3aa: CASKTSGTTGELFF
v_gene: TRBV9
d_gene: TRBD2
j_gene: TRBJ2-2
abundance: -

CDR3nt: TGTGCCAGCAGCTTAGACGGGACTAGGTACTTC
CDR3aa: CASSLDGTRYF
v_gene: TRBV7-2
d_gene: TRBD2
j_gene: TRBJ2-7
abundance: -

CDR3nt: TGTGCCAGTAGTATAGCTGGGACTAGCGGGAGCGGGGAACAAGAGACCCAGTACTTC
CDR3aa: CASSIAGTSGSGEQETQYF
v_gene: TRBV19
d_gene: TRBD2
j_gene: TRBJ2-5
abundance: -

CDR3nt: TGTGCCAGCAGGGGACTAGCAGGGAATACGCAGTATTTT
CDR3aa: CASRGLAGNTQYF
v_gene: TRBV27
d_gene: TRBD2
j_gene: TRBJ2-3
abundance: -

CDR3nt: TGTGCCAGCAGGAGCGGACTAGCGGGTTTCACCTACGAGCAGTACTTC
CDR3aa: CASRSGLAGFTYEQYF
v_gene: TRBV27
d_gene: TRBD2
j_gene: TRBJ2-7
abundance: -

CDR3nt: TGTGCCAGCAGTTCCGGGACAGGGTCATTTGAAGCTTTCTTT
CDR3aa: CASSSGTGSFEAFF
v_gene: TRBV6-5
d_gene: TRBD1
j_gene: TRBJ1-1
abundance: -

CDR3nt: TGTGCCAGCAGCTTAAGAGAACTAGCAGCCTACGAGCAGTACTTC
CDR3aa: CASSLRELAAYEQYF
v_gene: TRBV7-2
d_gene: -
j_gene: TRBJ2-7
abundance: -

CDR3nt: TGTGCCAGTACCTCCTCCGGCAGGGTAGAACAGCCCCAGCATTTT
CDR3aa: CASTSSGRVEQPQHF
v_gene: TRBV19
d_gene: -
j_gene: TRBJ1-5
abundance: -

CDR3nt: TGTGCCAGCAGGGGGGGAACGGACACTGAAGCTTTCTTT
CDR3aa: CASRGGTDTEAFF
v_gene: TRBV28
d_gene: -
j_gene: TRBJ1-1
abundance: -

CDR3nt: TGTGCCAGCAGTGGGAACCGGGACAGGGGTATCCGGACAGATACGCAGTATTTT
CDR3aa: CASSGNRDRGIRTDTQYF
v_gene: TRBV2
d_gene: TRBD1
j_gene: TRBJ2-3
abundance: -

CDR3nt: TGCGCCAGCAGCTCTAGCGGGAGGGCCTCCTACAATGAGCAGTTCTTC
CDR3aa: CASSSSGRASYNEQFF
v_gene: TRBV5-1
d_gene: TRBD2
j_gene: TRBJ2-1
abundance: -

CDR3nt: TGTGCCAGTAGTATAGCCGTAAGAGCCGATTACGAGCAGTACTTC
CDR3aa: CASSIAVRADYEQYF
v_gene: TRBV19
d_gene: -
j_gene: TRBJ2-7
abundance: once

CDR3nt: TGCAGCGTTGAAGGGCTAGCGGTAAATGAGCAGTTCTTC
CDR3aa: CSVEGLAVNEQFF
v_gene: TRBV29-1
d_gene: TRBD2
j_gene: TRBJ2-1
abundance: -

CDR3nt: TGTGCCAGCAGCGTAAGGGAACTAGCGGAGACCCAGTACTTC
CDR3aa: CASSVRELAETQYF
v_gene: TRBV9
d_gene: TRBD2
j_gene: TRBJ2-5
abundance: -

CDR3nt: TGTGCCAGCAGCGTACCGGGACTAGCGTACAATGAGCAGTTCTTC
CDR3aa: CASSVPGLAYNEQFF
v_gene: TRBV11-2
d_gene: TRBD2
j_gene: TRBJ2-1
abundance: -

CDR3nt: TGTGCCAGCAGTTTAGCGTCTAGCGGGTACTACGAGCAGTACTTC
CDR3aa: CASSLASSGYYEQYF
v_gene: TRBV27
d_gene: TRBD2
j_gene: TRBJ2-7
abundance: -

CDR3nt: TGTGCCAGCAGTTTTCCCACTAGCGGGAGGAATGAGCAGTTCTTC
CDR3aa: CASSFPTSGRNEQFF
v_gene: TRBV28
d_gene: TRBD2
j_gene: TRBJ2-1
abundance: -